The source of this T cell receptor beta chain is a study of blood T cell repertoires in COVID-19. Profiled with immunoSEQ multiplex PCR; TCRdb holds only in-frame clones, not every one. The sample has approximately 120,000 clones; roughly 74% are singletons. This CDR3 is 14 amino acids long. Germline CDR1 reads MNHEY; CDR2 reads SMNVEV (reference sequence). V lost 0 bases and J lost 4, with 9 bases in between. The sample was peripheral blood. This chain links TRBV27 with TRBJ1-2; possibly TRBD1 for D (6 bases). The sequence was obtained from a man aged 60-69 years with acute or convalescent COVID-19. The CDR3 DNA reads TGTGCCAGCAGTTTATCGAGGGGGACCTATGGCTACACCTTC. It encodes CASSLSRGTYGYTF.